Reported below is one TCR beta chain. The sample belongs to a study of blood T cell repertoires in COVID-19. For the study at large: Sample material is recorded as cDNA or gDNA derived from T cells, B-cell-depleted T cells, or PBMCs.

V lost 5 bases, J lost 5 bases, and 13 bases lay in between. CDR3 length equals 14 residues. CDR1 is SNHLY, CDR2 FYNNEI, per germline. Using immunoSEQ multiplex PCR, the repertoire was profiled, and TCRdb retains in-frame clones only, with some absent. The data hold about 49,000 clones, with about 88% observed a single time. The chain uses TRBV2 and TRBJ2-1; D unclear. This receptor was identified in a man aged 35 to 55 with active COVID-19. Sequencing used peripheral blood. The CDR3 here is CASSRLVTDNEQFF. The CDR3 bases are TGTGCCAGCAGTCGTCTAGTCACTGACAATGAGCAGTTCTTC.